This entry describes one T cell receptor (beta chain). The clone's antigen remains unknown. No clone much larger than this one lies a single base away; base qualities are absent. CDR1 and CDR2 (SEHNR, FQNEAQ) derive from the germline V gene (reference sequence). V is pruned by 1 base and J by 4 bases, leaving 2 bases of the junction without a gene match. There are 14 amino acids in the CDR3, from cysteine to phenylalanine inclusive. Kept here is only the CDR3 DNA, which spans 42 bases and is read in frame from base 1. The data were taken from a study of blood T cell repertoires in COVID-19 (dated by TCRdb to 2018 to 2021). Background on the whole study: Collaborator samples came from the United States, Italy and Spain and covered acute and convalescent phases of COVID-19. The material from the prospective study consisted of cDNA or gDNA derived from T cells, B-cell-depleted T cells, or PBMCs. The dataset comprised deeply sampled blood TCRbeta repertoires from subjects exposed to, actively infected with, or recovered from COVID-19. The repertoires were released in a freely available public database intended as a resource for research on the immune response to SARS-CoV-2. Samples came from the ongoing ImmuneRACE study (first 160 participants) plus 1,254 subjects from 6 global collaborators. Nearly every sample came with metadata listing a de-identified subject ID, COVID-19 status, age in years and sex. HLA class I and class II types, where available, came from metadata supplied by the sample provider rather than from assay-based typing.

The immunoSEQ Assay, a bias-controlled multiplex PCR, was used to amplify TCRbeta CDR3 regions from genomic DNA. Concerning the study's data processing: The number of nucleated cells in each sample was estimated from the amplification of reference gene primers within the assay. To quantify the absolute abundance of each unique TCRbeta CDR3 rearrangement, sequence reads were collapsed and filtered. For each sample, productive Simpson clonality was calculated as the square root of Simpson's diversity index over productive rearrangements. Not all clones reach the TCRdb copy of this immuneACCESS table, which keeps in-frame sequences only. Checked studies attribute under half of the gap to unresolved V genes and leave the rest unexplained. That table furnishes V, J and clone size, whereas the DNA furnished D and trimming. For this sample there are 300,000 or so clones; approximately 86% appear just once. Less than 4.5% of the sample lies in the top ten.

Each collaborating institution followed its own protocols to collect whole blood in K2EDTA tubes. Collaborator samples were shipped for TCRbeta analysis as frozen whole blood, isolated PBMCs, or DNA extracted from either sample type. What the work shows at the level of the full study, not this receptor alone: The amount of clinical and demographic metadata varied by source and participant and was provided uncurated.

The chain uses TRBV7-9 and TRBJ1-2; TRBD1 lines up with 8 middle nucleotides. This TCR was sampled from a woman aged 45-60 years with active or convalescent COVID-19. The sequencing sample was made of peripheral blood. The nucleotides are TGTGCCAGCAGCTTAGAAACAGGGGGCTATGGCTACACCTTC. This yields the protein CASSLETGGYGYTF.